This record covers a single T cell receptor beta chain. Ages ranged from about 18 to 100 years, with residence in around 24 US areas. Grouping used clinical history reported by participants in a survey and questionnaire. Among Cohort 3 donors, those recovered had two negative PCRs, clearance, or symptom resolution. The data were obtained in a study of blood T cell repertoires in COVID-19. The repertoire was sequenced with immunoSEQ multiplex PCR; TCRdb's copy has only in-frame clones and lacks some. The sample carries just over 300,000 clones, 70% to 90% recorded once. Germline lookup yields CDR1 KGHSH and CDR2 LQKENI. The ends were cut back, 1 base at V and 6 bases at J, with 14 bases in the middle. The CDR3 has 15 amino acids.

The source is a man under 40 who had recovered from COVID-19. V and J are TRBV18 and TRBJ2-3; tentatively, D is TRBD1 (7 bases). Sequenced: PBMCs or T cells enriched from blood (not recorded which). CDR3 protein: CASSPRGADRDTQYF. CDR3 nucleotide sequence: TGTGCCAGCTCACCACGGGGGGCGGACAGGGATACGCAGTATTTT.